This TCR beta chain appears in the sequencing data of a study of T cells in Graves' hyperthyroidism and ophthalmopathy. Overall study findings and caveats: Most thyroid clonotypes expanded above 0.001 appeared in blood too. Ophthalmopathy cases were set apart from stable hyperthyroidism by a 13 V-J model.

The investigators amplified TCR beta CDR3 regions from RNA transcripts. Using the HTBI primer set, a first-round RT-PCR was run on the TCR CDR3. TCRdb re-derived calls from the multiplex PCR reads in MiXCR, one entry per CDR3 protein. This sample has some 370,000 distinct CDR3 sequences, with about 14% found just once. Exclusion of a patient resulted from uncontrolled infection, other autoimmune disease, pregnancy or lactation. 10 ml of fresh peripheral blood supplied the PBMCs. The length of the CDR3 is 15 residues. V was clipped by 5 bases and J by 6 bases, with 17 bases between them. Germline V gene data show CDR1 as MNHNS and CDR2 as SASEGT. In the case of this clonotype: Its antigen is unknown.

This sequence originates from a man aged 50 or older with Graves' ophthalmopathy. Sequencing was done on a sample of blood. V and J are TRBV6-1 and TRBJ1-5, with a possible D match to TRBD1 (6 bases). The CDR3 reads CASSTQGGGSQPQHF. The CDR3 DNA follows: TGTGCCAGCAGTACCCAAGGCGGGGGCAGTCAGCCCCAGCATTTT.